This record covers a single TCR beta chain. Generated by immunoSEQ multiplex PCR, the TCRdb table keeps only in-frame clones and is missing some. The sample has about 33,000 clones; about four fifths are singletons. The data originate from a study of somatic mutations in cytotoxic T cells in rheumatoid arthritis. CDR3 length: 11 residues. Trimming took off 11 bases at V and 1 base at J, with 8 bases between the two ends. Germline lookup yields CDR1 MDHEN and CDR2 SYDVKM. Positive selection using magnetic beads isolated the CD4+ and CD8+ cells (purity was checked by flow cytometry). Input material: CD8+ T cells sorted from blood. The source is a man aged 40-55 years in good health. This chain links TRBV28 with TRBJ1-1; tentative D call: TRBD1 (5 bases). For the CDR3, the DNA is TGTGCCGGGGGGGGGAACACTGAAGCTTTCTTT. Amino acids: CAGGGNTEAFF.